This TCR beta chain was identified in a study of blood T cell repertoires in COVID-19. Study-level background: Some COVID-19 samples were acute and others convalescent; all came from the United States, Italy and Spain.

Original processing notes: Researchers report that nucleated cell counts were estimated from reference gene primer amplification. Here immunoSEQ multiplex PCR was the method, and the copy in TCRdb shows in-frame clones only, minus some. V and J calls and clone size follow that table, whereas D and trimming were derived from the DNA. Here the sample spans about 160,000 clones, 85% being singletons. The V gene lost 3 bases and the J gene lost 6 bases, with 12 bases spanning the gap. Germline loops: CDR1 LGHDT, CDR2 YNNKEL (reference sequence). This CDR3 spans 14 amino acids. The chain uses TRBV3-1 (or the pseudogene TRBV3-2) and TRBJ1-5; D may be TRBD1 (5 bases). Material for sequencing was peripheral blood. This clonotype was sampled from a human donor with acute or convalescent COVID-19. The donor label of this sample is uncertain. The CDR3 loop is CASSHRQLPQPQHF. DNA for the CDR3: TGTGCCAGCAGCCATCGACAGCTGCCTCAGCCCCAGCATTTT.